One sample yielded the 18 T cell receptor beta chains listed below, sequenced in a study of blood T cell repertoires in COVID-19 (TCRdb year 2020). The method was the immunoSEQ multiplex PCR assay. Not all clones reach the TCRdb copy of this immuneACCESS table, which keeps in-frame sequences only. Checked studies attribute under half of the gap to unresolved V genes and leave the rest unexplained. The sample table contains 400,000 or so clones; only one count was recorded for roughly 88% of them. Of the sample, roughly 0.66% is held by the ten largest clones. The sequencing input was PBMCs or T cells enriched from blood (not recorded which). The receptors derive from a man aged 18 to 29 who had recovered from COVID-19.

V is TRBV7-9 and J is TRBJ1-1; D is possibly TRBD1 (6 bases). Germline CDR1 is SEHNR and CDR2 is FQNEAQ (reference sequence). With 5 bases removed from V and 1 base from J, the gap between germline ends came to 14 bases. The CDR3 runs 15 residues. CDR3 sequence (DNA): TGTGCCAGCAGCCCGGGGGGCAATGAGAACACTGAAGCTTTCTTT. This encodes CASSPGGNENTEAFF. Filled out from reference TRBV7-9 and TRBJ1-1, the complete variable domain reads DTGVSQNPRHKITKRGQNVTFRCDPISEHNRLYWYRQTLGQGPEFLTYFQNEAQLEKSRLLSDRFSAERPKGSFSTLEIQRTEQGDSAMYLCASSPGGNENTEAFFGQGTRLTVV.

This chain links TRBV3-1 (or the pseudogene TRBV3-2) with TRBJ2-3; 9 positions match TRBD2. The ends lost 0 bases at V and 3 bases at J; junction bases unmatched: 4. The CDR3 has 16 residues. CDR1 is LGHDT and CDR2 is YNNKEL in the germline V gene (reference sequence). CDR3 nucleotide sequence: TGTGCCAGCAGCCAAGATTGGCGGGGGGGTACAGATACGCAGTATTTT. Translating it yields CASSQDWRGGTDTQYF.

V gene TRBV25-1 combines with J gene TRBJ2-1; 7 bases are shared with TRBD1. The CDR3 runs to 11 residues. CDR1 is MGHDK, CDR2 SYGVNS, per germline. The CDR3, as DNA: TGTGCAGGGGGCAAGAACAATGAGCAGTTCTTC. Its translation: CAGGKNNEQFF.

The chain links TRBV5-1 to TRBJ2-1, with 8 positions matching TRBD2. There are 16 residues in the CDR3. Germline trimming cut 0 bases from V and 4 bases from J; bases unmatched to any gene: 6. In germline, CDR1 is SGHRS, CDR2 YFSETQ. DNA for the CDR3: TGCGCCAGCAGCTTGGGCGCTAGCGGGCCTTACAATGAGCAGTTCTTC. Translated: CASSLGASGPYNEQFF.

The rearrangement links TRBV9 to TRBJ1-2, with D tentatively TRBD1 (5 bases). There are 14 residues in the CDR3. Germline V lookup: CDR1 SGDLS, CDR2 YYNGEE. V shed 3 bases and J shed 3 bases, with 12 bases lying between them. CDR3 DNA sequence: TGTGCCAGCAGCGGCCCCCAGGGTTACTATGGCTACACCTTC. Protein: CASSGPQGYYGYTF. The whole variable domain, filled in from reference TRBV9 and TRBJ1-2, reads DSGVTQTPKHLITATGQRVTLRCSPRSGDLSVYWYQQSLDQGLQFLIQYYNGEERAKGNILERFSAQQFPDLHSELNLSSLELGDSALYFCASSGPQGYYGYTFGSGTRLTVV.

This clone appeared once. This chain uses TRBV2 with TRBJ2-1; D perhaps matches TRBD1 (5 bases). Germline V gene data show CDR1 as SNHLY and CDR2 as FYNNEI. The V and J ends lost 3 bases and 5 bases respectively, with 11 bases between them. This CDR3 is 14 amino acids long. The CDR3, as DNA: TGTGCCAGCAGTGACGAGGCAGGGCACAATGAGCAGTTCTTC. Translating it yields CASSDEAGHNEQFF.

The gene calls are TRBV5-1 and TRBJ1-3; TRBD1 agrees at 8 bases. This CDR3 is 14 amino acids long. The V segment lost 4 bases and the J segment 7 bases; nucleotides outside the gene matches: 7. Per the germline V gene, CDR1 is SGHRS and CDR2 is YFSETQ. Here the CDR3 DNA reads TGCGCCAGCAGCCCGGGACAGGAGAGGAACACCATATATTTT. This translates into CASSPGQERNTIYF.

The rearrangement joins TRBV28 to TRBJ2-7, with 10 nucleotides matching TRBD2. Germline assignment: CDR1 MDHEN and CDR2 SYDVKM. With V trimmed by 5 bases and J by 1 base, 14 bases remained unmatched. The CDR3 extends over 18 amino acids. The CDR3: CASSPLAGVHTGSYEQYF. For the CDR3, the DNA is TGTGCCAGCAGTCCGCTAGCGGGGGTCCATACTGGGTCCTACGAGCAGTACTTC.

The rearrangement uses TRBV15 and TRBJ1-5; D call uncertain. Per the germline V gene, CDR1 is LNHNV and CDR2 is YYDKDF (reference sequence). The CDR3 covers 14 residues. V lost 1 base and J lost 7, with 11 bases in between. The chain's CDR3 is CATSRVRGDQPQHF. CDR3 sequence (DNA): TGTGCCACCAGCAGAGTTCGGGGTGACCAGCCCCAGCATTTT.

The genes are TRBV6-5 and TRBJ2-2; D ambiguous. Per germline, CDR1 MNHEY and CDR2 SVGAGI. CDR3 length: 13 residues. The V end lost 2 bases, the J end lost 5 bases, and 6 bases lay between the germline ends. The CDR3 loop is CASSYRVTGELFF. The CDR3 bases are TGTGCCAGCAGTTACAGAGTAACCGGGGAGCTGTTTTTT.

The chain couples TRBV5-8 to TRBJ1-1, with D perhaps TRBD1 (5 bases). Per the germline V gene, CDR1 is SGHTS and CDR2 is YDEGEE. Trimming pared 5 bases from V and 3 bases from J, leaving 14 bases between. The length of the CDR3 is 14 residues. In nucleotides, the CDR3 is TGTGCCAGCAGTACAGGTTCGCTCTACACTGAAGCTTTCTTT. It is translated as CASSTGSLYTEAFF.

The chain carries TRBV15 and TRBJ2-7; 7 nucleotides agree with TRBD2. Germline CDR1 is LNHNV and CDR2 is YYDKDF (reference sequence). With V trimmed by 0 bases and J by 2 bases, 1 base remained unmatched. The CDR3 runs to 14 residues. CDR3: CATSRDLAAYEQYF. The CDR3 DNA is TGTGCCACCAGCAGAGACCTAGCGGCCTACGAGCAGTACTTC. The variable domain in full, completed from reference TRBV15 and TRBJ2-7, reads DAMVIQNPRYQVTQFGKPVTLSCSQTLNHNVMYWYQQKSSQAPKLLFHYYDKDFNNEADTPDNFQSRRPNTSFCFLDIRSPGLGDTAMYLCATSRDLAAYEQYFGPGTRLTVT.

This clone turned up a few times. The CDR3 spells CASSERGGLVGYF. DNA of the CDR3: TGTGCCAGCAGTGAAAGGGGGGGACTAGTAGGGTATTTT. The V gene is TRBV2, the J gene TRBJ2-3, with 8 nucleotides matching TRBD2. In germline, CDR1 is SNHLY, CDR2 FYNNEI. Germline trimming cut 2 bases from V and 14 bases from J; bases unmatched to any gene: 9. This CDR3 has 13 residues.

This rearrangement joins TRBV11-2 to TRBJ1-2; 7 bases agree with TRBD1. The length of the CDR3 is 19 residues. Germline loops: CDR1 SGHAT, CDR2 FQNNGV. Unmatched junction bases numbered 17, after V lost 4 bases and J lost 0 bases. The CDR3 reads CASSSFTWTGRSSNYGYTF. The CDR3 bases are TGTGCCAGCAGCTCGTTTACGTGGACAGGTCGATCTTCTAACTATGGCTACACCTTC.

The chain carries TRBV10-1 and TRBJ1-4; perhaps TRBD1 as D (5 bases). The CDR3 length is 15 residues. Germline-derived CDR1 and CDR2 are WNHNN and SYGVQD (reference sequence). Trimming took 3 bases from V and 7 from J, leaving 15 bases between them. This chain's CDR3 is CASSDGQGTGEKLFF. CDR3 bases: TGCGCCAGCAGTGATGGCCAGGGTACCGGTGAAAAACTGTTTTTT.

This chain joins TRBV25-1 and TRBJ1-1, with TRBD1 identical over 10 bases. Per the germline V gene, CDR1 is MGHDK and CDR2 is SYGVNS. Losses at the gene ends were 1 base for V and 4 bases for J; bases not matched to a gene: 6. The CDR3 contains 16 residues. The CDR3 is CASSEWVGQGTTEAFF. CDR3 DNA: TGTGCCAGCAGTGAATGGGTGGGACAGGGGACCACTGAAGCTTTCTTT.

This chain uses TRBV5-1 with TRBJ1-1; the D is unclear. V lost 4 bases to trimming and J lost 4 bases, with 11 bases between them. CDR1 and CDR2 from the germline V gene are SGHRS and YFSETQ. The CDR3 totals 13 residues. CDR3 amino acids: CASSMDRGTEAFF. DNA for the CDR3: TGCGCCAGCAGCATGGACCGGGGCACTGAAGCTTTCTTT.

V usage is TRBV5-5 and J usage is TRBJ1-2; maybe TRBD1 (5 bases). Deletions cut 0 bases from V and 6 bases from J, with 15 bases between. The CDR3 spans 15 residues. Germline V gene sequence: CDR1 SGHKS, CDR2 YYEKEE (reference sequence). As DNA, the CDR3 is TGTGCCAGCAGCTTGGACCGCCGCAGGGCGAATGGCTACACCTTC. Translated: CASSLDRRRANGYTF. The variable domain in full, completed from reference TRBV5-5 and TRBJ1-2, reads DAGVTQSPTHLIKTRGQQVTLRCSPISGHKSVSWYQQVLGQGPQFIFQYYEKEERGRGNFPDRFSARQFPNYSSELNVNALLLGDSALYLCASSLDRRRANGYTFGSGTRLTVV.